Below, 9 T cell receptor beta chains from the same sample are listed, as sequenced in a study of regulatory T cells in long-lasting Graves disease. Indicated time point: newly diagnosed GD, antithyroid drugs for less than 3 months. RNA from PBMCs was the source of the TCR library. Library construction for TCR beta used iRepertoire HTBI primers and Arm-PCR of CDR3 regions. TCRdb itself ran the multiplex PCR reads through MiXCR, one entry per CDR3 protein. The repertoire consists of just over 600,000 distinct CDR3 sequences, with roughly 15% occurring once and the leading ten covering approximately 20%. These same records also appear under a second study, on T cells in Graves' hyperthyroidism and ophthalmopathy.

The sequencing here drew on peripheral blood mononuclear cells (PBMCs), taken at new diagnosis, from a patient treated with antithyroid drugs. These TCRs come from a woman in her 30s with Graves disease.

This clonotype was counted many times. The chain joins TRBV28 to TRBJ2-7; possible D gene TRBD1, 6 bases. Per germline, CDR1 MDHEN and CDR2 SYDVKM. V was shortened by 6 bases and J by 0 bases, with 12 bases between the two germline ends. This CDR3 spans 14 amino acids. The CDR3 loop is CASSQGYGSYEQYF. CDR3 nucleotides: TGTGCCAGCAGCCAGGGGTACGGCTCCTACGAGCAGTACTTC. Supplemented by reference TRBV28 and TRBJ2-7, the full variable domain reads DVKVTQSSRYLVKRTGEKVFLECVQDMDHENMFWYRQDPGLGLRLIYFSYDVKMKEKGDIPEGYSVSREKKERFSLILESASTNQTSMYLCASSQGYGSYEQYFGPGTRLTVT.

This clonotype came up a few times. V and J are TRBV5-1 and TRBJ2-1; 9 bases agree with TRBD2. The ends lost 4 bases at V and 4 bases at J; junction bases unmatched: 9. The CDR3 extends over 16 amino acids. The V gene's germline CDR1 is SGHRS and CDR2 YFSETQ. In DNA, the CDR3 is TGCGCCAGCAGCCTTCCGCGGGAGGGAACTTACAATGAGCAGTTCTTC. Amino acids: CASSLPREGTYNEQFF.

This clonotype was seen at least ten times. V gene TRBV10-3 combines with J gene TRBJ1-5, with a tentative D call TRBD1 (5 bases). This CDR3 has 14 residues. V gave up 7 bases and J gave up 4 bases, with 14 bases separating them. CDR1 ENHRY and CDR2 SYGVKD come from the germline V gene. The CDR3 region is CAIKATASNQPQHF. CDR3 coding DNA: TGTGCCATCAAGGCGACAGCTTCAAATCAGCCCCAGCATTTT.

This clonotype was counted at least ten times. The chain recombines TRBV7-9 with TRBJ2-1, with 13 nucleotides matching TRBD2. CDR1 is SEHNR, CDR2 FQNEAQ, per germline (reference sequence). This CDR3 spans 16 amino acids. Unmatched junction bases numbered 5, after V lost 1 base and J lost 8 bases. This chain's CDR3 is CASSLGGLAGLDEQFF. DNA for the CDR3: TGTGCCAGCAGCTTAGGGGGACTAGCGGGATTGGATGAGCAGTTCTTC. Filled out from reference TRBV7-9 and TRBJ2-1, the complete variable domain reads DTGVSQNPRHKITKRGQNVTFRCDPISEHNRLYWYRQTLGQGPEFLTYFQNEAQLEKSRLLSDRFSAERPKGSFSTLEIQRTEQGDSAMYLCASSLGGLAGLDEQFFGPGTRLTVL.

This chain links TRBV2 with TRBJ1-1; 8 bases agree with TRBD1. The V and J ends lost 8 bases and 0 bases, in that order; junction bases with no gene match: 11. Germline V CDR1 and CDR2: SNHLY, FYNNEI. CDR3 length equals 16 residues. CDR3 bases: TGTGCCAGCTCGGCCGGGACAGGCCTCATGAACACTGAAGCTTTCTTT. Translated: CASSAGTGLMNTEAFF.

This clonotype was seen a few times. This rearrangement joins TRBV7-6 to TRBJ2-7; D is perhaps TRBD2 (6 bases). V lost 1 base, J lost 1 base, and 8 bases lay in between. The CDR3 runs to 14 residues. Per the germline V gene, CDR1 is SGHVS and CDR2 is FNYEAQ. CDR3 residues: CASSLVEGSYEQYF. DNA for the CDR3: TGTGCCAGCAGCTTAGTGGAGGGTTCCTACGAGCAGTACTTC.

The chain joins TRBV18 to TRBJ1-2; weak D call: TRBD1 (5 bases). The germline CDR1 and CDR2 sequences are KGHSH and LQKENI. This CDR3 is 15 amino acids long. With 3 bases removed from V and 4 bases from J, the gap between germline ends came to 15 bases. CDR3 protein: CASSPGRSTSYGYTF. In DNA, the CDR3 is TGTGCCAGCTCACCGGGACGGTCAACTTCCTATGGCTACACCTTC.

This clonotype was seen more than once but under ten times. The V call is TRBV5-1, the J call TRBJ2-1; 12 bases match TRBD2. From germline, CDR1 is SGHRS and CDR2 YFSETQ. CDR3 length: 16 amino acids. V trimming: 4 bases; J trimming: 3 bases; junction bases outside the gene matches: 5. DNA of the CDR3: TGCGCCAGCAGCCCGACTAGCGGGAGCTACTACAATGAGCAGTTCTTC. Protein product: CASSPTSGSYYNEQFF. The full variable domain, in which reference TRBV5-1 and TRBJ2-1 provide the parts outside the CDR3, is KAGVTQTPRYLIKTRGQQVTLSCSPISGHRSVSWYQQTPGQGLQFLFEYFSETQRNKGNFPGRFSGRQFSNSRSEMNVSTLELGDSALYLCASSPTSGSYYNEQFFGPGTRLTVL.

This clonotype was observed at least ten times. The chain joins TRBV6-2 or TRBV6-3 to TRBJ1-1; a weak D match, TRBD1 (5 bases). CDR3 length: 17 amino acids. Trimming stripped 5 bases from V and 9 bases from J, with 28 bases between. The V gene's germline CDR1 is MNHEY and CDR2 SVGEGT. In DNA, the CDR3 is TGTGCCAGCAGTGTATCCAGGGATCGAGTCGAACCGCCTAAAGCTTTCTTT. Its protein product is CASSVSRDRVEPPKAFF.